One TCR beta chain is described in this entry. Its antigen is unidentified. This entry comes from a study of T cell responses to AZD1222 COVID-19 vaccine. Study-wide results and limits: Seropositivity was recorded at baseline in only 6 or 7 AZD1222 recipients.

Measured with immunoSEQ multiplex PCR; TCRdb has only the in-frame clones, and not every one. This table holds some 140,000 clones, 90% to 95% found once. Trimming cost V 1 base and J 0 bases, with 8 bases left between them. The CDR3 contains 15 residues. In germline, CDR1 is SGHDT, CDR2 YYEEEE. This specimen was peripheral blood, taken on day 0 of AZD1222 vaccination. V and J are TRBV5-6 and TRBJ1-3; no definite D call. The sequence derives from an adult in good health. The CDR3 sequence: CASSLPISSGNTIYF. CDR3 DNA sequence: TGTGCCAGCAGCTTGCCAATTTCCTCTGGAAACACCATATATTTT.